This T cell receptor beta chain comes out of a study of molecular identifiers for immune sequencing clone quantification. Overall study findings and caveats: Clones exceeding 20 RNA copies carried over 97% of effector molecules but under 1% of naive-cell molecules.

Naive CD8 T cells underwent sorting with the CD8+CD4-CCR7+CD45RA+ definition. Germline CDR1 reads SGHTA; CDR2 reads FQGNSA. This CDR3 comprises 16 residues. The V and J ends lost 5 bases and 2 bases, in that order; junction bases with no gene match: 11. Each CDR3 protein is one row after TCRdb ran MiXCR on the PCR reads. The profile shows hundreds of thousands of distinct CDR3 sequences, nearly 20% of them singletons. This clonotype was seen many times. Its cognate antigen is unknown. What was sequenced was naive CD8+ T cells from blood, with Jurkat cell RNA spiked in. Subset denoted: FACS-sorted CD8+CD4-CCR7+CD45RA+ naive T cells. This receptor was obtained from a human donor in good health. Some libraries in this study had Jurkat cell RNA spiked in. The chain joins TRBV7-2 to TRBJ2-5; TRBD2 aligns across 7 bases. The CDR3 spells CASSPTGAGPQETQYF. The DNA for the CDR3 is TGTGCCAGCAGCCCCACCGGAGCGGGGCCACAAGAGACCCAGTACTTC.